Below are 2 T cell receptor beta chains sequenced from a single sample in a study of T-cell memory formation after mild COVID-19. One entry per CDR3 protein, called by TCRdb with MiXCR from the 5' RACE reads. This sample has around 210,000 distinct CDR3 sequences, with just over 9.5% found just once. Sample: PBMCs or a T cell subset sorted from them (not recorded which). These receptors originate from a man aged 18 to 30 who had mild COVID-19 (a few samples of this study predate the infection). Cell type and time point are not known.

This clonotype occurred many times. V is TRBV12-3 or TRBV12-4 and J is TRBJ1-3; D is unclear. V shed 3 bases and J shed 0 bases, with 0 bases lying between them. The CDR3 runs to 12 residues. The CDR3 DNA reads as TGTGCCAGCAGTTTCTCTGGAAACACCATATATTTT. Encoded protein: CASSFSGNTIYF.

The table lists this clonotype with a count of one. The chain has TRBV2 and TRBJ1-1; D is uncertain. The CDR3 runs to 12 residues. Germline assignment: CDR1 SNHLY and CDR2 FYNNEI. V lost 6 bases, J lost 6 bases, and 11 bases lay in between. The CDR3 spells CASSPVGSEAFF. The CDR3 bases are TGTGCCAGCAGCCCGGTGGGGTCTGAAGCTTTCTTT.